The 21 T cell receptor beta chains in this list originate from one sample, sequenced in a study of OX40 agonist ivuxolimab in advanced cancers. The receptor library was made with the immunoSEQ multiplex PCR assay. The immuneACCESS repertoire file appears here via TCRdb, limited to in-frame rearrangements. These files lack a portion of the clones; in checked studies, under half of the deficit traces to unresolved V genes, and the cause of the others is not known. The sample records about 18,000 clones, 75% to 90% of which are singletons. The top ten clones comprise approximately 67% of the sample. The specimen comprised CD4+ or CD8+ T cells sorted from blood, sampled in a trial of the OX40 agonist ivuxolimab. Receptors originate from an adult with an advanced solid tumor such as melanoma, head and neck, liver or kidney cancer.

The chain uses TRBV6-5 and TRBJ2-1, with a weak D call TRBD2 (6 bases). Germline CDR1 MNHEY, CDR2 SVGAGI. V lost 6 bases to trimming and J lost 10 bases, with 16 bases between them. The CDR3 runs to 13 residues. The CDR3 coding sequence is TGTGCCAGCAGCACGGGGGATTGGAGAGAGCAGTTCTTC. Translating gives CASSTGDWREQFF.

CDR3 loop: CASSYSPSKGSPLHF. The CDR3 DNA is TGTGCCAGCAGTTACTCACCCAGTAAGGGTTCACCCCTCCACTTT. V gene TRBV6-5 combines with J gene TRBJ1-6; D gene unclear. The germline V gene has CDR1 MNHEY and CDR2 SVGAGI. The ends were cut back, 0 bases at V and 9 bases at J, with 12 bases in the middle. This CDR3 region has 15 residues.

This clone was counted a single time. The V gene is TRBV28, the J gene TRBJ1-4, with D perhaps TRBD1 (6 bases). The CDR3 has 18 residues. V dropped 3 bases and J dropped 4 bases, with 21 bases sitting between them. Germline V gene lookup returns CDR1 MDHEN and CDR2 SYDVKM. CDR3 residues: CASSLGLDSTDNNEKLFF. In DNA, the CDR3 is TGTGCCAGCAGTTTGGGCCTGGACAGTACGGACAATAATGAAAAACTGTTTTTT. Combining the CDR3 with reference TRBV28 and TRBJ1-4 gives the whole variable domain DVKVTQSSRYLVKRTGEKVFLECVQDMDHENMFWYRQDPGLGLRLIYFSYDVKMKEKGDIPEGYSVSREKKERFSLILESASTNQTSMYLCASSLGLDSTDNNEKLFFGSGTQLSVL.

J is TRBJ2-3 and V is TRBV4-1; TRBD2 is a possible D gene (5 bases). Germline V lookup: CDR1 MGHRA, CDR2 YSYEKL. The CDR3 runs 16 residues. V was clipped by 1 base and J by 4 bases, with 15 bases between them. The CDR3 spells CASSQAPGLAADTQYF. CDR3 coding DNA: TGCGCCAGCAGCCAAGCCCCGGGGTTAGCTGCAGATACGCAGTATTTT.

The V gene is TRBV15, the J gene TRBJ2-1; TRBD2 agrees at 10 bases. The CDR3 sequence is 11 residues long. Trimming at V came to 8 bases and at J to 9 bases, leaving 1 base not matched to a gene. Looked up from germline, CDR1 is LNHNV and CDR2 is YYDKDF (reference sequence). This CDR3 reads CATGTSVEQFF. The DNA for the CDR3 is TGTGCCACCGGGACTAGCGTTGAGCAGTTCTTC. The whole variable domain, remainder taken from reference TRBV15 and TRBJ2-1, is DAMVIQNPRYQVTQFGKPVTLSCSQTLNHNVMYWYQQKSSQAPKLLFHYYDKDFNNEADTPDNFQSRRPNTSFCFLDIRSPGLGDTAMYLCATGTSVEQFFGPGTRLTVL.

CDR3 bases: TGTGCCAGCAGCTTAGCTGTTGGTCCGGTCGGGGAAAACAATGAGCAGTTCTTC. Its translation is CASSLAVGPVGENNEQFF. The rearrangement uses TRBV7-9 and TRBJ2-1; D possibly corresponds to TRBD2 (5 bases). CDR1 is SEHNR, CDR2 FQNEAQ, per germline (reference sequence). The CDR3 length is 18 residues. Trimming left V 0 bases short and J 5 bases short, with 20 bases between.

The J gene is TRBJ2-5, the V gene TRBV2; D might be TRBD1 (6 bases). Germline-derived CDR1 and CDR2 are SNHLY and FYNNEI. Trimming shortened V by 8 bases and J by 1 base, and 11 bases separated the two germline ends. There are 13 residues in the CDR3. CDR3 residues: CASYTGFQETQYF. CDR3 sequence (DNA): TGTGCCAGCTACACAGGGTTCCAAGAGACCCAGTACTTC.

The V gene is TRBV7-2, the J gene TRBJ2-1; a possible D gene is TRBD2 (6 bases). The CDR3 covers 15 residues. Germline-derived CDR1 and CDR2 are SGHTA and FQGNSA. V lost 3 bases and J lost 0, with 9 bases in between. The CDR3 coding sequence is TGTGCCAGCAGCTTCGGAGGGAGCTCCTACAATGAGCAGTTCTTC. Translation: CASSFGGSSYNEQFF.

This clone appeared a few times. The CDR3 here is CASQRGEDQPQHF. Here the CDR3 DNA reads TGCGCCAGCCAGCGGGGAGAAGATCAGCCCCAGCATTTT. The chain employs TRBV10-1 and TRBJ1-5; D gene ambiguous. V was clipped by 8 bases and J by 5 bases, with 13 bases between them. Germline values: CDR1 WNHNN, CDR2 SYGVQD (reference sequence). The CDR3 is made up of 13 amino acids.

The V and J genes are TRBV4-1 and TRBJ2-1; 10 positions match TRBD2. The CDR3 is made up of 15 amino acids. Germline loops: CDR1 MGHRA, CDR2 YSYEKL. V shed 0 bases, J shed 9 bases, and the junction held 5 bases outside the gene matches. DNA for the CDR3: TGCGCCAGCAGCCAAGAACCTAGCGGGAGTGGTGAGCAGTTCTTC. It yields the protein CASSQEPSGSGEQFF.

CDR3 nucleotides: TGTGCCAGCAGAACGGACAGGGTTTGCAATCAGCCCCAGCATTTT. This gives the protein CASRTDRVCNQPQHF. The chain has TRBV7-2 and TRBJ1-5, with 8 bases aligning to TRBD1. The germline V gene has CDR1 SGHTA and CDR2 FQGNSA. V gave up 6 bases and J gave up 2 bases; unmatched junction bases: 6. The CDR3 is 15 amino acids.

V is TRBV25-1 and J is TRBJ1-2; possibly TRBD1 for D (6 bases). The ends were cut back, 7 bases at V and 14 bases at J, with 23 bases in the middle. Germline CDR1 reads MGHDK; CDR2 reads SYGVNS. This CDR3 region has 13 residues. The CDR3 DNA reads TGTGCCAGCACTCCGATCGGGACACCGAGCCAAACCTTC. This encodes CASTPIGTPSQTF.

This chain links TRBV15 with TRBJ2-2; D is unresolved. The germline CDR1 and CDR2 sequences are LNHNV and YYDKDF (reference sequence). V was trimmed by 3 bases and J by 5 bases, leaving 4 bases between them. The CDR3 runs to 12 residues. The CDR3 DNA reads as TGTGCCACCAGCAGGGGGACCGGGGAGCTGTTTTTT. Its translation: CATSRGTGELFF.

The rearrangement links TRBV5-1 to TRBJ2-5; D gene unclear. This CDR3 region has 15 residues. Trimming shortened V by 0 bases and J by 1 base, and 10 bases separated the two germline ends. In germline, CDR1 is SGHRS, CDR2 YFSETQ. CDR3 sequence reads: CASSLGQMGQETQYF. The DNA of the CDR3 is TGCGCCAGCAGCTTGGGTCAGATGGGCCAAGAGACCCAGTACTTC.

The rearrangement joins TRBV19 to TRBJ2-2; D ambiguous. The V gene's germline CDR1 is LNHDA and CDR2 SQIVND (reference sequence). The V gene lost 1 base and the J gene lost 1 base, with 1 base spanning the gap. This CDR3 is built from 13 residues. The CDR3: CASSIGNTGELFF. The CDR3 DNA follows: TGTGCCAGTAGTATAGGGAACACCGGGGAGCTGTTTTTT.

This chain connects TRBV6-5 to TRBJ2-2, with a weak D call TRBD1 (5 bases). The V end lost 3 bases, the J end lost 1 base, and 9 bases lay between the germline ends. The V gene's germline CDR1 is MNHEY and CDR2 SVGAGI. The length of the CDR3 is 15 residues. CDR3 nucleotide sequence: TGTGCCAGCAGTTATACCCAGGGGAACACCGGGGAGCTGTTTTTT. This codes for CASSYTQGNTGELFF.

The CDR3 loop reads CASSATGTGAGDGGYTF. The CDR3 DNA reads as TGTGCCAGCAGCGCTACCGGGACAGGGGCCGGAGATGGTGGCTACACCTTC. V is TRBV9 and J is TRBJ1-2; 10 nucleotides line up with TRBD1. V lost 3 bases to trimming and J lost 7 bases; unmatched junction nucleotides: 15. Germline V gives CDR1 SGDLS, CDR2 YYNGEE. The CDR3 runs 17 residues.

The chain links TRBV29-1 to TRBJ2-1; 8 bases line up with TRBD2. V gave up 7 bases and J gave up 6 bases; unmatched junction bases: 11. CDR3 length equals 14 residues. Germline CDR1 reads SQVTM; CDR2 reads ANQGSEA. The CDR3 DNA reads TGCAGCGCAGAAGCGGGGGTCCCCCCCAATGAGCAGTTCTTC. Its translation: CSAEAGVPPNEQFF.

The chain uses TRBV21-1 and TRBJ1-5; TRBD1, the D gene given by the table, was not confirmed from the DNA. TRBV21-1 is an annotated pseudogene. CDR3 size: 18 residues. CDR3 bases: TGTGCCAGCAGCAAAGAGGGGGACCGGGACAGACGCAATCAGCCCCAGCATTTT. Translation gives CASSKEGDRDRRNQPQHF.

The chain uses TRBV7-9 and TRBJ2-7; D could derive from TRBD1 or TRBD2 (5 bases each). This CDR3 has 14 amino acids. Germline CDR1 is SEHNR and CDR2 is FQNEAQ (reference sequence). Trimming left V 2 bases short and J 2 bases short, with 10 bases between. CDR3 DNA: TGTGCCAGCAGCTTATCGCTGGGGGCCTACGAGCAGTACTTC. Translating gives CASSLSLGAYEQYF.

The rearrangement joins TRBV4-1 to TRBJ2-1, with 8 nucleotides matching TRBD1. The germline CDR1 and CDR2 sequences are MGHRA and YSYEKL. This CDR3 is 14 amino acids long. Losses at the gene ends were 4 bases for V and 7 bases for J; bases not matched to a gene: 6. The CDR3 region is CASSPRTGFNEQFF. CDR3 bases: TGCGCCAGCAGCCCACGGACAGGGTTTAATGAGCAGTTCTTC.